These 30 T cell receptor beta chains were all obtained from the same sample, sequenced in a study of T cell repertoires in ileal Crohn's disease. Described time point: proximal margin of the surgical specimen (macroscopically non-inflamed). Generated by immunoSEQ multiplex PCR, the TCRdb table keeps only in-frame clones and is missing some. Of a few thousand clones in the sample, roughly 72% were seen once. Sequenced sample: ileal tissue. The origin of the receptors is an adult with Crohn's disease.

The J gene is TRBJ1-1, the V gene TRBV6-6; D is ambiguous. Germline values: CDR1 MNHNY, CDR2 SVGAGI (reference sequence). The CDR3 is 13 amino acids. Trimming took 2 bases from V and 1 from J, leaving 5 bases between them. The CDR3 region has the DNA TGTGCCAGCAGTTACGGGGAGAACACTGAAGCTTTCTTT. It is translated as CASSYGENTEAFF.

This chain uses TRBV19 with TRBJ1-1; maybe TRBD1 (5 bases). Germline CDR1 is LNHDA and CDR2 is SQIVND (reference sequence). The V and J ends lost 7 bases and 3 bases respectively, with 12 bases between them. The CDR3 contains 13 residues. The CDR3 DNA reads as TGTGCCAGTACCACAGGTCTGCACACTGAAGCTTTCTTT. Amino acids: CASTTGLHTEAFF.

This chain joins TRBV28 and TRBJ1-1; 8 bases map to TRBD1. Germline V gene data show CDR1 as MDHEN and CDR2 as SYDVKM. With V trimmed by 2 bases and J by 12 bases, 5 bases remained unmatched. The CDR3 consists of 12 residues. In DNA form, the CDR3 reads TGTGCCAGCAGTTTACCGGGACAGGAGCCTTTCTTT. It specifies CASSLPGQEPFF.

V and J are TRBV29-1 and TRBJ2-1; no reliable D call. The CDR3 has 12 amino acids. Trimming took 8 bases from V and 5 from J, leaving 13 bases between them. The germline CDR1 and CDR2 sequences are SQVTM and ANQGSEA. The CDR3 bases are TGCAGCCCCATTCGGTTTGACAATGAGCAGTTCTTC. As protein: CSPIRFDNEQFF.

This chain uses TRBV6-1 with TRBJ1-5, with 9 bases identical to TRBD1. V shed 4 bases and J 6 bases; nucleotides not matched to a gene: 4. CDR3 length: 14 amino acids. Germline lookup yields CDR1 MNHNS and CDR2 SASEGT. The CDR3 region has the DNA TGTGCCAGCAGTGCGGACAGGGGAGGTCAGCCCCAGCATTTT. Translation gives CASSADRGGQPQHF.

This chain connects TRBV6-6 to TRBJ2-3; D not certain. The CDR3 totals 15 residues. Trimming pared 2 bases from V and 2 bases from J, leaving 11 bases between. Germline CDR1 reads MNHNY; CDR2 reads SVGAGI (reference sequence). The CDR3 sequence is CASSYVGPLTDTQYF. The DNA of the CDR3 is TGTGCCAGCAGTTACGTCGGGCCTCTCACAGATACGCAGTATTTT.

The V and J genes are TRBV10-1 and TRBJ1-4, with 8 bases that match TRBD1. The CDR3 is 15 residues long. Germline V CDR1 and CDR2: WNHNN, SYGVQD (reference sequence). Trimming took 5 bases from V and 4 from J; bases not matched to a gene: 6. The CDR3 protein is CASSPGQADNEKLFF. CDR3 DNA sequence: TGCGCCAGCAGTCCGGGACAGGCAGATAATGAAAAACTGTTTTTT.

By proportion, this clone is large (0.1 to 1%). The V gene is TRBV10-3, the J gene TRBJ1-6; D gene ambiguous. Germline CDR1 reads ENHRY; CDR2 reads SYGVKD. This CDR3 has 17 residues. Trimming took off 5 bases at V and 5 bases at J, with 19 bases between the two ends. CDR3 DNA: TGTGCCATCAGTAACCAAGACCACTTCGGGGATAATTCACCCCTCCACTTT. It specifies CAISNQDHFGDNSPLHF.

This clone has only a few counts. This chain uses TRBV14 with TRBJ1-1; maybe TRBD1 (5 bases). The CDR3 is 13 residues long. CDR1 is SGHDN, CDR2 FVKESK, per germline. Trimming pared 5 bases from V and 7 bases from J, leaving 14 bases between. The DNA of the CDR3 is TGTGCCAGCAGCACCCGACAGTGGGGTGAAGCTTTCTTT. As protein: CASSTRQWGEAFF.

The chain joins TRBV10-1 to TRBJ2-7; the D is unclear. This CDR3 is 16 amino acids long. The ends were cut back, 9 bases at V and 0 bases at J, with 21 bases in the middle. The germline gives CDR1 WNHNN, CDR2 SYGVQD (reference sequence). The CDR3 loop is CASDPPFDPSSYEQYF. DNA for the CDR3: TGCGCCAGTGACCCCCCGTTTGACCCGAGCTCCTACGAGCAGTACTTC.

The chain has TRBV6-5 and TRBJ1-3; perhaps TRBD1 as D (6 bases). CDR1 is MNHEY and CDR2 is SVGAGI in the germline V gene. Trimming took off 6 bases at V and 0 bases at J, with 9 bases between the two ends. The CDR3 spans 14 residues. The CDR3 protein is CASRRGISGNTIYF. The CDR3 DNA reads as TGTGCCAGCAGGAGGGGGATCTCTGGAAACACCATATATTTT.

The chain uses TRBV30 and TRBJ2-7; a weak D match, TRBD2 (6 bases). Looked up from germline, CDR1 is GTSNPN and CDR2 is SVGIG (reference sequence). V lost 4 bases and J lost 6, with 13 bases in between. CDR3 length: 12 amino acids. CDR3 residues: CAWTSGEVEQYF. CDR3 sequence (DNA): TGTGCCTGGACATCGGGGGAAGTCGAGCAGTACTTC. The whole variable domain, filled in from reference TRBV30 and TRBJ2-7, reads SQTIHQWPATLVQPVGSPLSLECTVEGTSNPNLYWYRQAAGRGLQLLFYSVGIGQISSEVPQNLSASRPQDRQFILSSKKLLLSDSGFYLCAWTSGEVEQYFGPGTRLTVT.

The gene calls are TRBV10-3 and TRBJ2-2; the match to TRBD1 covers 8 bases. The V gene end was trimmed by 6 bases and the J gene end by 4 bases; junction bases not matched to a gene: 7. This CDR3 is built from 15 residues. The germline V gene encodes CDR1 ENHRY and CDR2 SYGVKD. CDR3 residues: CAIRGQGAPTGELFF. CDR3 coding DNA: TGTGCCATCAGGGGTCAGGGGGCCCCCACCGGGGAGCTGTTTTTT.

This chain uses TRBV25-1 with TRBJ2-3; D unresolved. The CDR3 has 14 residues. Trimming shortened V by 3 bases and J by 8 bases, and 15 bases separated the two germline ends. The germline V gene has CDR1 MGHDK and CDR2 SYGVNS. The CDR3 region is CASSEAAGLGTQYF. The CDR3, as DNA: TGTGCCAGCAGTGAGGCGGCAGGTTTAGGTACGCAGTATTTT.

The rearrangement links TRBV11-2 to TRBJ2-5, with TRBD2 matching over 15 bases. The CDR3 has 19 residues. Trimming cost V 2 bases and J 3 bases; bases outside gene matches: 10. From germline, CDR1 is SGHAT and CDR2 FQNNGV. CDR3 sequence: CASSLTSGTSGGLKETQYF. CDR3 in DNA: TGTGCCAGCAGCTTAACCTCCGGGACTAGCGGGGGGTTAAAAGAGACCCAGTACTTC.

The J gene is TRBJ2-7, the V gene TRBV6-6; D is unresolved. Trimming pared 3 bases from V and 5 bases from J, leaving 8 bases between. This CDR3 has 12 residues. Germline V gives CDR1 MNHNY, CDR2 SVGAGI (reference sequence). DNA for the CDR3: TGTGCCAGCAGTTATCTGGAGAACGAGCAGTACTTC. Translation gives CASSYLENEQYF.

This clone is medium-sized (0.01 to 0.1%). This chain joins TRBV6-5 and TRBJ2-1; maybe TRBD2 (6 bases). The CDR3 spans 14 residues. CDR1 is MNHEY, CDR2 SVGAGI, per germline. Trimming took off 6 bases at V and 7 bases at J, with 16 bases between the two ends. The CDR3 sequence: CASSRSGEANEQFF. DNA of the CDR3: TGTGCCAGCAGCCGCTCGGGGGAGGCGAATGAGCAGTTCTTC.

The chain employs TRBV7-2 and TRBJ2-5; D remains unclear. The DNA end lines up better with TRBJ2-7; the J call may be wrong. Germline V gene data show CDR1 as SGHTA and CDR2 as FQGNSA. The CDR3 loop spans 15 amino acids. CDR3: CASSLARQPRYEQYF. In nucleotides, the CDR3 is TGTGCCAGCAGCTTAGCTCGCCAGCCCCGTTACGAGCAGTACTTC.

The gene calls are TRBV18 and TRBJ1-3, with D unclear. The germline V and J ends were trimmed by 4 bases and 4 bases, with 8 bases remaining between them. Per the germline V gene, CDR1 is KGHSH and CDR2 is LQKENI. The CDR3 runs 13 residues. This CDR3 reads CASSRSGGNTIYF. The CDR3 DNA reads TGTGCCAGCTCACGGTCTGGGGGAAACACCATATATTTT.

The gene calls are TRBV29-1 and TRBJ2-7; D is undetermined. Germline CDR1 is SQVTM and CDR2 is ANQGSEA. V shed 4 bases and J shed 5 bases, with 9 bases lying between them. The CDR3 extends over 11 amino acids. CDR3 DNA: TGCAGCGTTGTAGTAGGGAACGAGCAGTACTTC. This sequence encodes CSVVVGNEQYF.

V usage is TRBV7-8 and J usage is TRBJ2-3, with TRBD2 matching 9 bases. After removal of 3 bases from V and 5 bases from J, the junction contained 6 bases not matched to a gene. Germline V gene data show CDR1 as SGHVS and CDR2 as FQNEAQ. This CDR3 spans 15 amino acids. The DNA of the CDR3 is TGTGCCAGCAGCTTCGCTAGCGGGGCGGGAGATACGCAGTATTTT. This sequence encodes CASSFASGAGDTQYF.

The J gene is TRBJ1-1, the V gene TRBV2, with D unresolved. With 7 bases removed from V and 6 bases from J, the gap between germline ends came to 18 bases. This CDR3 has 14 residues. Germline CDR1 and CDR2: SNHLY and FYNNEI. The CDR3 here is CASNPRPGGAEAFF. CDR3 DNA sequence: TGTGCCAGCAACCCTCGCCCTGGCGGCGCTGAAGCTTTCTTT. The full variable domain, rest sourced from reference TRBV2 and TRBJ1-1, is EPEVTQTPSHQVTQMGQEVILRCVPISNHLYFYWYRQILGQKVEFLVSFYNNEISEKSEIFDDQFSVERPDGSNFTLKIRSTKLEDSAMYFCASNPRPGGAEAFFGQGTRLTVV.

Regarding this clone: This sample includes further DNA sequences coding for the same CDR3. The chain couples TRBV12-5 to TRBJ2-3; the D gene is possibly TRBD2 (7 bases). Germline V CDR1 and CDR2: LGHNT, FRNRAP. The CDR3 has 16 amino acids. V was shortened by 1 base and J by 4 bases, with 15 bases between the two germline ends. CDR3 sequence: CASGLERGGRPDTQYF. CDR3 bases: TGTGCTAGTGGTTTGGAAAGGGGGGGCCGCCCAGATACGCAGTATTTT.

The chain combines TRBV7-8 with TRBJ2-7; D is possibly TRBD2 (6 bases). V was shortened by 5 bases and J by 5 bases, with 19 bases between the two germline ends. Germline CDR1 is SGHVS and CDR2 is FQNEAQ. This CDR3 contains 15 residues. As DNA, the CDR3 is TGTGCCAGCAGCCTCCCCGGGGGTGGGCTCAACGAGCAGTACTTC. Its translation is CASSLPGGGLNEQYF. Complete variable domain (other parts from reference TRBV7-8 and TRBJ2-7): GAGVSQSPRYKVAKRGQDVALRCDPISGHVSLFWYQQALGQGPEFLTYFQNEAQLDKSGLPSDRFFAERPEGSVSTLKIQRTQQEDSAVYLCASSLPGGGLNEQYFGPGTRLTVT.

The CDR3 DNA reads TGTGCCAGCAGCATCCGGCTCCGGGACTACGTTTCCTTGTGGGAGACCCAGTACTTC. Protein: CASSIRLRDYVSLWETQYF. The V gene is TRBV7-9, the J gene TRBJ2-5, with 7 bases fitting TRBD2. With V trimmed by 5 bases and J by 5 bases, 23 bases remained unmatched. In germline, CDR1 is SEHNR, CDR2 FQNEAQ (reference sequence). The CDR3 has 19 amino acids. Using reference TRBV7-9 and TRBJ2-5 for the parts outside the CDR3, the full variable domain is DTGVSQNPRHKITKRGQNVTFRCDPISEHNRLYWYRQTLGQGPEFLTYFQNEAQLEKSRLLSDRFSAERPKGSFSTLEIQRTEQGDSAMYLCASSIRLRDYVSLWETQYFGPGTRLLVL.

By share, this clone counts as medium-sized. The chain carries TRBV19 and TRBJ1-1, with D hard to call. Germline lookup yields CDR1 LNHDA and CDR2 SQIVND (reference sequence). V was cut by 0 bases and J by 0 bases, with 11 bases left in between. The CDR3 is 16 amino acids. Here the CDR3 reads CASSIDLTRLNTEAFF. CDR3 sequence (DNA): TGTGCCAGTAGTATAGACCTGACACGCCTGAACACTGAAGCTTTCTTT.

The chain combines TRBV2 with TRBJ2-6; weak D call: TRBD1 (6 bases). The CDR3 totals 16 residues. The germline V and J ends were trimmed by 7 bases and 0 bases, with 13 bases remaining between them. Germline V gives CDR1 SNHLY, CDR2 FYNNEI. Here the CDR3 reads CASNDRRLSGANVLTF. The CDR3, as DNA: TGTGCCAGCAACGACAGGCGACTCTCTGGGGCCAACGTCCTGACTTTC.

The rearrangement links TRBV19 to TRBJ1-2, with 10 bases lining up with TRBD1. The CDR3 has 14 amino acids. Losses at the gene ends were 5 bases for V and 8 bases for J; bases not matched to a gene: 8. The germline gives CDR1 LNHDA, CDR2 SQIVND (reference sequence). The CDR3 loop reads CASSFGQGGRGYTF. The DNA of the CDR3 is TGTGCCAGTAGTTTCGGACAGGGGGGAAGAGGCTACACCTTC.

This chain connects TRBV19 to TRBJ2-7; D gene ambiguous. Trimming cost V 3 bases and J 3 bases, with 12 bases left between them. Looked up from germline, CDR1 is LNHDA and CDR2 is SQIVND (reference sequence). The CDR3 has 14 amino acids. CDR3 in DNA: TGTGCCAGTAGTATGGCAGCAGGCCTCTACGAGCAGTACTTC. Encoded protein: CASSMAAGLYEQYF.

The rearrangement joins TRBV19 to TRBJ1-5; TRBD1 matches at 8 bases. V shed 5 bases, J shed 1 base, and the junction held 10 bases outside the gene matches. The germline CDR1 and CDR2 sequences are LNHDA and SQIVND (reference sequence). This CDR3 is 17 amino acids long. The CDR3 DNA is TGTGCCAGTAGTGCTTACGGACAGGGTGACAGCAATCAGCCCCAGCATTTT. Translation: CASSAYGQGDSNQPQHF. The full variable domain, rest sourced from reference TRBV19 and TRBJ1-5, is DGGITQSPKYLFRKEGQNVTLSCEQNLNHDAMYWYRQDPGQGLRLIYYSQIVNDFQKGDIAEGYSVSREKKESFPLTVTSAQKNPTAFYLCASSAYGQGDSNQPQHFGDGTRLSIL.